This record concerns one T cell receptor (beta chain) sequence. No antigen is known for it. The source of the sample is a study of cytomegalovirus exposure and HLA in healthy donors. Whole-study context: A subsequent analysis stated that the 100 to 150 validation repertoires were run on the same platform as the 550 to 750 first-cohort repertoires.

This CDR3 has 13 residues. After removal of 6 bases from V and 4 bases from J, the junction contained 5 bases not matched to a gene. Germline V lookup: CDR1 SQVTM, CDR2 ANQGSEA. General observations from the study: Cytomegalovirus-associated TCR beta chains were listed, numbering 150 to 200. Across donors, most TCRs were seen rarely, yet some public ones were widespread. First-cohort TCR clusters tended to co-occur in the 90 to 150 validation repertoires, a later analysis found.

Measured with immunoSEQ multiplex PCR; TCRdb has only the in-frame clones, and not every one. The top ten clones hold about 2% of a sample with about 200,000 clones, about nine tenths of them seen once. Sequencing was carried out using PBMCs. The chain recombines TRBV29-1 with TRBJ2-5, with 10 bases fitting TRBD2. This TCR derives from a young woman in good health and CMV-seropositive. The CDR3 region has the DNA TGCAGCGTGAAGAGCGGGAGGGGAGAGACCCAGTACTTC. Its translation is CSVKSGRGETQYF.